These T cell receptor beta chains were read from a single sample in a study of shared clonotypes between healthy human individuals. Clones were read by immunoSEQ multiplex PCR, and TCRdb kept only the in-frame ones, dropping some. This sample has millions of clones, with over 85% found just once. The sequenced sample consisted of naive CD4+ T cells sorted from blood. The receptors stem from a man aged 18-30 years in good health. Each CDR3 is given with its conserved first and last residue. The D gene is left open where the match is weak.

TRBD2	TRBV7-9	TRBJ2-3	CASSLQLAGLPDTQYF	TGTGCCAGCAGCTTACAACTAGCGGGTTTACCAGATACGCAGTATTTT
TRBD2	TRBV9	TRBJ2-5	CASSVEGLAWETQYF	TGTGCCAGCAGCGTAGAGGGACTAGCCTGGGAGACCCAGTACTTC
.	TRBV7-2	TRBJ2-7	CASSLNRDFYYEQYF	TGTGCCAGCAGCCTGAACCGGGACTTCTACTACGAGCAGTACTTC
.	TRBV5-1	TRBJ1-1	CASNTNTEAFF	TGCGCCAGCAACACCAACACTGAAGCTTTCTTT
TRBD1	TRBV5-6	TRBJ1-1	CASSLDQGASNTEAFF	TGTGCCAGCAGCTTGGATCAGGGGGCCTCGAACACTGAAGCTTTCTTT
.	TRBV30	TRBJ1-2	CAWSVLGRSGNYGYTF	TGTGCCTGGAGTGTACTAGGTCGCTCGGGCAACTATGGCTACACCTTC
.	TRBV6-5	TRBJ2-7	CASGGLTEGQYF	TGTGCCAGCGGGGGACTTACTGAGGGGCAGTACTTC
.	TRBV4-1	TRBJ2-7	CASSQNTGTETYEQYF	TGCGCCAGCAGCCAAAATACCGGGACGGAAACCTACGAGCAGTACTTC
TRBD1	TRBV11-2	TRBJ2-1	CASSLAGGSYNEQFF	TGTGCCAGCAGCTTAGCAGGGGGCAGCTACAATGAGCAGTTCTTC
TRBD1	TRBV7-8	TRBJ1-2	CASRGIPGQGKGEVYGYTF	TGTGCCAGCAGAGGAATTCCGGGACAGGGGAAAGGGGAAGTCTATGGCTACACCTTC